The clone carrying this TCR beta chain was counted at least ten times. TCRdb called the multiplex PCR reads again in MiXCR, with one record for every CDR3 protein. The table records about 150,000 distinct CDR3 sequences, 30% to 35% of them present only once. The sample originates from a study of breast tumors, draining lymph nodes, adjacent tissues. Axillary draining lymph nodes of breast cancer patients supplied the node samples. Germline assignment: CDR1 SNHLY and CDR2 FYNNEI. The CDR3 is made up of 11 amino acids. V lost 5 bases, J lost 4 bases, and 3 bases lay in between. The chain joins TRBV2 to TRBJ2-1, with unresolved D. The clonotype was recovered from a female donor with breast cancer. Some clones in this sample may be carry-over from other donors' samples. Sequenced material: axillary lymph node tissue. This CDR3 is CASSWYNEQFF. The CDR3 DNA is TGTGCCAGCAGTTGGTACAATGAGCAGTTCTTC.